One sample yielded the 24 T cell receptor beta chains listed below, sequenced in a study of shared clonotypes between healthy human individuals. Data came from immunoSEQ multiplex PCR; TCRdb stores just in-frame clones and leaves some out. Of around 2.5 million clones detected, 93% appear once; the ten largest clones hold about 0.39%. The material sequenced was naive CD4+ T cells from PBMCs. Subset here: CD45RA+ positively selected. These receptor sequences come from a man in his late teens or twenties in good health. Some clones in this sample may be carry-over from other donors' samples.

With respect to this clone: This CDR3 is also generated by other DNA sequences in the sample. The V gene is TRBV6-5, the J gene TRBJ2-7, with 13 bases fitting TRBD2. CDR3 length: 14 residues. Germline values: CDR1 MNHEY, CDR2 SVGAGI. After removal of 5 bases from V and 2 bases from J, the junction contained 0 bases not matched to a gene. The CDR3 DNA reads TGTGCCAGCAGTGGGACTAGCGGGACCTACGAGCAGTACTTC. Protein product: CASSGTSGTYEQYF.

The chain uses TRBV11-2 and TRBJ1-1; weak D call: TRBD1 (5 bases). Germline assignment: CDR1 SGHAT and CDR2 FQNNGV. Between the trimmed V and J ends, which lost 5 bases and 3 bases, there was a span of 19 bases. This CDR3 contains 16 residues. This chain's CDR3 is CASSLGPDRTYTEAFF. The DNA of the CDR3 is TGTGCCAGCAGCCTGGGACCAGACAGAACATACACTGAAGCTTTCTTT.

The J gene is TRBJ1-1, the V gene TRBV7-2; D unresolved. The CDR3 extends over 13 amino acids. Germline CDR1 reads SGHTA; CDR2 reads FQGNSA. The V and J ends lost 5 bases and 0 bases respectively, with 7 bases between them. In nucleotides, the CDR3 is TGTGCCAGCAGCCCCTCGATGAACACTGAAGCTTTCTTT. Residues: CASSPSMNTEAFF.

The chain couples TRBV5-4 to TRBJ2-3; no firm D call. Trimming took 0 bases from V and 3 from J, leaving 14 bases between them. This CDR3 has 16 residues. CDR1 is SGHNT and CDR2 is YYREEE in the germline V gene (reference sequence). CDR3 residues: CASSLARSSSTDTQYF. CDR3 nucleotides: TGTGCCAGCAGCTTGGCGCGTTCATCCAGTACAGATACGCAGTATTTT.

This clone was detected only a few times. The chain has TRBV5-1 and TRBJ1-5; D gene unclear. Looked up from germline, CDR1 is SGHRS and CDR2 is YFSETQ. The CDR3 runs to 15 residues. Trimming took off 4 bases at V and 0 bases at J, with 11 bases between the two ends. The CDR3 sequence is CASSTDGTSNQPQHF. The CDR3 DNA follows: TGCGCCAGCAGCACGGACGGAACTAGCAATCAGCCCCAGCATTTT. The complete variable domain, with remaining parts taken from reference TRBV5-1 and TRBJ1-5, reads KAGVTQTPRYLIKTRGQQVTLSCSPISGHRSVSWYQQTPGQGLQFLFEYFSETQRNKGNFPGRFSGRQFSNSRSEMNVSTLELGDSALYLCASSTDGTSNQPQHFGDGTRLSIL.

The chain joins TRBV29-1 to TRBJ2-7; D is undetermined. The germline CDR1 and CDR2 sequences are SQVTM and ANQGSEA. Trimming left V 4 bases short and J 7 bases short, with 17 bases between. The CDR3 covers 13 residues. CDR3 bases: TGCAGCGTTGGTTTACCCCTTATAGGTGAGCAGTACTTC. It codes for CSVGLPLIGEQYF.

The rearrangement links TRBV5-1 to TRBJ2-5; TRBD2 agrees at 14 bases. Germline CDR1 SGHRS, CDR2 YFSETQ. V shed 4 bases and J 1 base; nucleotides not matched to a gene: 6. The CDR3 is 17 amino acids. CDR3 in amino acids: CASSMGLAGDVQETQYF. CDR3 nucleotides: TGCGCCAGCAGCATGGGACTAGCGGGAGACGTCCAAGAGACCCAGTACTTC.

The CDR3 loop is CAWHQDRAGYGYTF. CDR3 sequence (DNA): TGTGCCTGGCATCAGGACAGGGCGGGCTATGGCTACACCTTC. The rearrangement joins TRBV30 to TRBJ1-2, with 8 bases matching TRBD1. This CDR3 comprises 14 residues. Germline values: CDR1 GTSNPN, CDR2 SVGIG (reference sequence). The J segment lost 4 bases and the V segment lost 5 bases, leaving 9 bases of the junction unmatched.

This chain links TRBV28 with TRBJ1-5, with 7 bases fitting TRBD1. Germline lookup yields CDR1 MDHEN and CDR2 SYDVKM. This CDR3 is 16 amino acids long. V was clipped by 5 bases and J by 2 bases; unmatched bases: 9. The CDR3 DNA sequence: TGTGCCAGCAGTCGTGACAGGGAGGTGGGCAATCAGCCCCAGCATTTT. It specifies CASSRDREVGNQPQHF.

The chain joins TRBV25-1 to TRBJ1-2, with D perhaps matching TRBD1 (5 bases). This CDR3 is 14 amino acids long. Germline V gives CDR1 MGHDK, CDR2 SYGVNS. V was shortened by 3 bases and J by 6 bases, with 14 bases between the two germline ends. In nucleotides, the CDR3 is TGTGCCAGCAGTGACCCCCGGGGCCGGGATGGCTACACCTTC. It yields the protein CASSDPRGRDGYTF.

The chain carries TRBV7-3 and TRBJ2-2; TRBD2 matches 8 bases. Germline values: CDR1 SGHTA, CDR2 FQGTGA. V shed 5 bases and J 7 bases; nucleotides not matched to a gene: 6. CDR3 length: 14 residues. Here the CDR3 reads CASSRAGAVGELFF. The DNA for the CDR3 is TGTGCCAGCAGCCGAGCGGGAGCGGTCGGGGAGCTGTTTTTT.

V is TRBV7-2 and J is TRBJ2-1; 14 bases align to TRBD2. Germline V lookup: CDR1 SGHTA, CDR2 FQGNSA. V lost 3 bases, J lost 9 bases, and 4 bases stayed unmatched. The CDR3 runs 15 residues. The CDR3 spells CASSFAGTSGSEQFF. The CDR3 DNA reads TGTGCCAGCAGCTTTGCCGGGACTAGCGGGAGTGAGCAGTTCTTC.

This chain joins TRBV28 and TRBJ2-1, with TRBD2 matching 9 bases. V lost 1 base and J lost 8; bases outside the gene matches: 9. Germline V gene sequence: CDR1 MDHEN, CDR2 SYDVKM. The CDR3 spans 16 residues. CDR3 loop: CASSLFRTSVGYEQFF. CDR3 in DNA: TGTGCCAGCAGTTTATTTCGGACTAGCGTAGGATATGAGCAGTTCTTC.

The count of this clone is one. This chain connects TRBV28 to TRBJ2-1; 8 bases line up with TRBD1. Germline values: CDR1 MDHEN, CDR2 SYDVKM. The J segment lost 9 bases and the V segment lost 4 bases, leaving 14 bases of the junction unmatched. CDR3 size: 16 residues. CDR3 amino acids: CASSSRQGPRGGEQFF. In nucleotides, the CDR3 is TGTGCCAGCAGTTCTAGACAGGGGCCTCGGGGTGGTGAGCAGTTCTTC.

V and J are TRBV30 and TRBJ2-1; the match to TRBD2 covers 8 bases. The CDR3 is 15 residues long. V lost 0 bases and J lost 7; bases outside the gene matches: 8. From germline, CDR1 is GTSNPN and CDR2 SVGIG (reference sequence). The CDR3 bases are TGTGCCTGGAGTGTACGGTTAGCGGGACCGAATGAGCAGTTCTTC. Translating it yields CAWSVRLAGPNEQFF.

In this sample, this clone turned up a few times. The V and J genes are TRBV4-1 and TRBJ1-5; 7 nucleotides line up with TRBD1. Unmatched junction bases numbered 12, after V lost 2 bases and J lost 2 bases. From germline, CDR1 is MGHRA and CDR2 YSYEKL. The CDR3 is 18 residues long. CDR3 nucleotide sequence: TGCGCCAGCAGCCAACTCCCTCCAGGGGGAATAGGCAATCAGCCCCAGCATTTT. Encoded protein: CASSQLPPGGIGNQPQHF.

The J gene is TRBJ2-3, the V gene TRBV28; D remains unclear. From germline, CDR1 is MDHEN and CDR2 SYDVKM. The CDR3 consists of 13 residues. Trimming cost V 7 bases and J 5 bases, with 13 bases left between them. For the CDR3, the DNA is TGTGCCAGCAAAGGAATATCTGGAGATACGCAGTATTTT. Amino acids: CASKGISGDTQYF.

This chain joins TRBV6-6 and TRBJ2-3, with D perhaps TRBD2 (6 bases). CDR3 length: 16 amino acids. Trimming pared 7 bases from V and 2 bases from J, leaving 19 bases between. Germline V CDR1 and CDR2: MNHNY, SVGAGI (reference sequence). The CDR3 nucleotides are TGTGCCAGCACCAGAACTCCGGGCGGGACCACAGATACGCAGTATTTT. This encodes CASTRTPGGTTDTQYF.

CDR3 coding DNA: TGTGCCAGCAGCTTAGTGAGAATTGGCGACAGGGAGATTTACGAGCAGTACTTC. Protein product: CASSLVRIGDREIYEQYF. The V call is TRBV7-8, the J call TRBJ2-7, with 7 bases matching TRBD1. Trimming took 1 base from V and 4 from J; bases not matched to a gene: 16. The CDR3 contains 18 residues. The germline V gene encodes CDR1 SGHVS and CDR2 FQNEAQ.

The rearrangement uses TRBV11-2 and TRBJ1-2; TRBD1 might be the D (5 bases). The CDR3 is made up of 13 amino acids. V was pared by 5 bases and J by 3 bases, with 10 bases between. Germline assignment: CDR1 SGHAT and CDR2 FQNNGV. CDR3 coding DNA: TGTGCCAGCAGCGGGGGGGTGCACTATGGCTACACCTTC. It is translated as CASSGGVHYGYTF.

This sequence joins TRBV28 and TRBJ1-5, with a possible D match to TRBD1 (5 bases). V shed 10 bases and J shed 0 bases, with 13 bases lying between them. The germline CDR1 and CDR2 sequences are MDHEN and SYDVKM. This CDR3 has 14 amino acids. The CDR3 loop is CATWDPPSNQPQHF. CDR3 in DNA: TGTGCCACTTGGGACCCCCCTAGCAATCAGCCCCAGCATTTT.

This rearrangement joins TRBV14 to TRBJ2-1; unclear D gene. The germline V gene encodes CDR1 SGHDN and CDR2 FVKESK. The CDR3 covers 11 residues. V was pared by 0 bases and J by 9 bases, with 3 bases between. CDR3 sequence reads: CASSQDGEQFF. Written as DNA, the CDR3 is TGTGCCAGCAGCCAAGATGGTGAGCAGTTCTTC.

About this clone itself: Other DNA sequences in the same sample also yield this CDR3. This chain joins TRBV19 and TRBJ1-5; no definite D call. The V gene's germline CDR1 is LNHDA and CDR2 SQIVND (reference sequence). The CDR3 consists of 12 residues. With 3 bases removed from V and 7 bases from J, the gap between germline ends came to 7 bases. The CDR3 protein is CASSIAGQPQHF. CDR3 nucleotides: TGTGCCAGTAGTATCGCCGGACAGCCCCAGCATTTT. Using reference TRBV19 and TRBJ1-5 for the parts outside the CDR3, the full variable domain is DGGITQSPKYLFRKEGQNVTLSCEQNLNHDAMYWYRQDPGQGLRLIYYSQIVNDFQKGDIAEGYSVSREKKESFPLTVTSAQKNPTAFYLCASSIAGQPQHFGDGTRLSIL.

This chain joins TRBV30 and TRBJ1-2; no clear D. This CDR3 spans 12 amino acids. CDR1 and CDR2 (germline): GTSNPN, SVGIG (reference sequence). V was trimmed by 3 bases and J by 6 bases, leaving 11 bases between them. The CDR3 sequence: CAWRRYLDGYTF. DNA for the CDR3: TGTGCCTGGAGAAGGTATTTGGATGGCTACACCTTC.